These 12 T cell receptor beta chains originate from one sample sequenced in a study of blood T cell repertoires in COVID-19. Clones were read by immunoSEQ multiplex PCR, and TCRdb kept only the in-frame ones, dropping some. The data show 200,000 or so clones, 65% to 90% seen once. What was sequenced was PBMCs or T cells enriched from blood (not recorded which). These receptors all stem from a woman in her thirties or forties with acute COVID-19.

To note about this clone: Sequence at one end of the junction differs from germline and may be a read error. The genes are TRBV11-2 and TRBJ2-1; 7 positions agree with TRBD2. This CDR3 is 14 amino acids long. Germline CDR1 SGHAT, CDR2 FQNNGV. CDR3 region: CASMAGVSHNEQFF. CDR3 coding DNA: TGTGCCAGCATGGCGGGAGTCTCCCACAATGAGCAGTTCTTC. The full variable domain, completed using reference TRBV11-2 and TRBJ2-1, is EAGVAQSPRYKIIEKRQSVAFWCNPISGHATLYWYQQILGQGPKLLIQFQNNGVVDDSQLPKDRFSAERLKGVDSTLKIQPAKLEDSAVYLCASMAGVSHNEQFFGPGTRLTVL.

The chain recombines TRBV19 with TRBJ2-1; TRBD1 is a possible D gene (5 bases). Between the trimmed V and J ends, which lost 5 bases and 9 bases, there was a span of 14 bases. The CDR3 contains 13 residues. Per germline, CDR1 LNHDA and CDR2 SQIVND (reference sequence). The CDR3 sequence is CASSSHSRGEQFF. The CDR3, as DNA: TGTGCCAGTAGTTCACACTCTAGGGGTGAGCAGTTCTTC.

This CDR3 reads CASSVATGVEQYF. DNA of the CDR3: TGTGCCAGCAGCGTAGCTACGGGGGTCGAGCAGTACTTC. This chain links TRBV9 with TRBJ2-7, with D tentatively TRBD2 (6 bases). Germline V gene data show CDR1 as SGDLS and CDR2 as YYNGEE. V lost 0 bases, J lost 6 bases, and 10 bases lay in between. The CDR3 is 13 residues long.

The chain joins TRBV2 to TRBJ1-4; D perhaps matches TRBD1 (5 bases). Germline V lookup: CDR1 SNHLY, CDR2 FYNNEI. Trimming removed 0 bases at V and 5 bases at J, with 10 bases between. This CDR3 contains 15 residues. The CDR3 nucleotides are TGTGCCAGCAGTGAAGCGTCCAGGACAAATGAAAAACTGTTTTTT. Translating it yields CASSEASRTNEKLFF.

CDR3 loop: CATGAGQGVVYSGNQPQHF. The CDR3 nucleotides are TGTGCCACAGGGGCGGGGCAGGGGGTGGTTTATAGCGGCAATCAGCCCCAGCATTTT. The chain has TRBV15 and TRBJ1-5; 7 bases agree with TRBD1. CDR1 and CDR2 (germline): LNHNV, YYDKDF (reference sequence). The junction had 22 bases not matched to a gene; V was cut back by 9 bases and J by 2 bases. The CDR3 has 19 amino acids.

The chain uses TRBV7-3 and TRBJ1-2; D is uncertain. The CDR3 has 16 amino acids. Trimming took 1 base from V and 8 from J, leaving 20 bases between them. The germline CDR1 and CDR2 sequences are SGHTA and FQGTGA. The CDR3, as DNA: TGTGCCAGCAGCTTAAATTCCGCCGGGTCTGCAGAGGGCTACACCTTC. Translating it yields CASSLNSAGSAEGYTF.

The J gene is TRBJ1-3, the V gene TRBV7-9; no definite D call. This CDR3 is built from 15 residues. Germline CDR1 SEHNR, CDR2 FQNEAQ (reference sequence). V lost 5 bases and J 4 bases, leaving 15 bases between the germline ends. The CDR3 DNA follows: TGTGCCAGCAGCACAAACTCGGGAGCAGGAAACACCATATATTTT. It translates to CASSTNSGAGNTIYF.

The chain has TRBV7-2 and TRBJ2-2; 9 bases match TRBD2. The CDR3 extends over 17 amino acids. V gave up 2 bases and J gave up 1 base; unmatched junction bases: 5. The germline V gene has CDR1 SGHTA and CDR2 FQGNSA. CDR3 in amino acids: CASSLQTSGMNTGELFF. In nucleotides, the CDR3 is TGTGCCAGCAGCTTACAGACTAGCGGAATGAACACCGGGGAGCTGTTTTTT.

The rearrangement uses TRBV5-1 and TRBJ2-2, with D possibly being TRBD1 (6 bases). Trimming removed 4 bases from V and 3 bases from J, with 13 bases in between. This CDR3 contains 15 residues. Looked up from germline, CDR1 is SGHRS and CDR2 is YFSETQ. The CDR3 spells CASSPRGGDTGELFF. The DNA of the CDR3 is TGCGCCAGCAGCCCACGAGGGGGTGACACCGGGGAGCTGTTTTTT.

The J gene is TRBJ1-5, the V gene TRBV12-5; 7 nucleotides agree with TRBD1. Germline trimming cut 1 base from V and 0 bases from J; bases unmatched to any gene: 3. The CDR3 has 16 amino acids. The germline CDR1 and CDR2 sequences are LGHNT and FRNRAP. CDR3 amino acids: CASGLAGGYSNQPQHF. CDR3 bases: TGTGCTAGTGGTTTGGCAGGGGGGTATAGCAATCAGCCCCAGCATTTT.

The CDR3 DNA reads as TGTGCCAGCAGTCGACAGGGAATTGAAGCTTTCTTT. Its protein product is CASSRQGIEAFF. The V gene is TRBV12-3 or TRBV12-4, the J gene TRBJ1-1; TRBD1 aligns across 7 bases. The CDR3 length is 12 residues. V was pared by 5 bases and J by 7 bases, with 4 bases of the junction left unmatched.

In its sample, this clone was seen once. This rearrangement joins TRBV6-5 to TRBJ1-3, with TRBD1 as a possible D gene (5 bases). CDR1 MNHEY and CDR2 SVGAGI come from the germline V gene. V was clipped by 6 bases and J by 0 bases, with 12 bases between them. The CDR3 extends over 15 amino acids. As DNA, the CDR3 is TGTGCCAGCAGCGTGGCGGGGGGCTCTGGAAACACCATATATTTT. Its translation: CASSVAGGSGNTIYF.